This T cell receptor (beta chain) was captured by sequencing in a study of CD4 and CD8 cells across lung adenocarcinoma regions. TCRdb called the PCR reads again in MiXCR, with one record for every CDR3 protein. Counted here are 9,500 to 15,000 distinct CDR3 sequences, 40% to 50% occurring once; the ten biggest clones make up roughly 25%. This clonotype was picked up one time. Without the conserved terminal phenylalanine or tryptophan, this CDR3 likely stems from a read error. The DNA is left out, because the CDR3 cannot be placed on it with certainty; the CDR3 is given as TCRdb lists it. CDR1 is LGHNA, CDR2 YNFKEQ, per germline. Both ends counted, the CDR3 spans 11 residues. Donors had localized lung adenocarcinoma, a non-small cell lung cancer.

This clonotype was sampled from a female donor with lung adenocarcinoma. The CD4 and CD8 labels of this study may be unreliable. What was sequenced was CD8+ T cells from the margin of a lung tumor. The chain uses TRBV4-2 and TRBJ2-5; TRBD1, the table's D call, lacks a check against the DNA. CDR3 protein: CATAPFLTGGA.